The T cell receptor (beta chain) described here comes from a study of blood T cell repertoires in COVID-19. About the research overall: Samples representing acute and convalescent COVID-19 were sourced from the United States, Italy and Spain.

TCRdb's table, derived via immunoSEQ multiplex PCR, lists solely in-frame clones and lacks some. Of 120,000 to 150,000 clones in the sample, approximately 90% were seen once. The CDR3 length is 13 residues. Trimming left V 0 bases short and J 7 bases short, with 5 bases between. Germline V lookup: CDR1 SGHRS, CDR2 YFSETQ. V is TRBV5-1 and J is TRBJ1-6; D remains unclear. This clonotype originated in a woman of 80 years or more with acute or convalescent COVID-19. The specimen was peripheral blood. The CDR3: CASSLDENSPLHF. Written as DNA, the CDR3 is TGCGCCAGCAGCTTGGATGAGAATTCACCCCTCCACTTT.